The rows below give T cell receptor beta chains drawn from one sample of a study of molecular identifiers for immune sequencing clone quantification. TCRdb re-called the PCR reads through MiXCR, storing one row per CDR3 protein. The table lists about 510,000 distinct CDR3 sequences, under 30% of them singletons. The sample comprised naive CD8+ T cells from blood, with Jurkat cell RNA spiked in. The receptors were sampled from a human donor in good health. Some libraries in this study had Jurkat cell RNA spiked in. Both conserved end residues are part of each CDR3. The D gene is left open where the match is weak. Clone size is given for some rows only: seen once, a few or many times, or a class if the clone is expanded.

d_call j_call clone_size v_call cdr3_nt cdr3_aa
TRBD1 TRBJ1-1 many TRBV6-2/TRBV6-3 TGTGCCAGCAGTTCCTCTCCGGGACAGGGGAACACTGAAGCTTTCTTT CASSSSPGQGNTEAFF
NA TRBJ1-1 NA TRBV10-3 TGTGCCATCAGTGAGAACGGCAGCCCGGACACTGAAGCTTTCTTT CAISENGSPDTEAFF
NA TRBJ2-1 few TRBV11-2 TGTGCCAGCAGCACCCTCCCCGAGGGGGGCTCCTACAATGAGCAGTTCTTC CASSTLPEGGSYNEQFF
NA TRBJ1-1 NA TRBV4-3 TGCGCCAGCAGCCAAGAAGGGGGGATGAACACTGAAGCTTTCTTT CASSQEGGMNTEAFF
NA TRBJ2-2 NA TRBV24-1 TGTGCCACCAGTGATTTGACCGAGAACACCGGGGAGCTGTTTTTT CATSDLTENTGELFF
NA TRBJ2-1 NA TRBV4-3 TGCGCCAGCAGCCCCGACTCCCCATCAAAGCCCCACAATGAGCAGTTCTTC CASSPDSPSKPHNEQFF
TRBD2 TRBJ2-5 few TRBV27 TGTGCCAGCAGTGCCGGGACTAGCGGTACGGAGACCCAGTACTTC CASSAGTSGTETQYF
NA TRBJ1-6 few TRBV5-6 TGTGCCAGCAGCGTCGAGGATGGCCCCTATAATTCACCCCTCCACTTT CASSVEDGPYNSPLHF
TRBD2 TRBJ2-7 NA TRBV4-3 TGCGCCAGCAGCCTACCTAGGACTAGCGGGAGCTACGAGCAGTACTTC CASSLPRTSGSYEQYF
NA TRBJ2-7 NA TRBV7-9 TGTGCCAGCAGCTTAGGCGCAGGGGATGGCTACGAGCAGTACTTC CASSLGAGDGYEQYF
TRBD2 TRBJ2-1 few TRBV24-1 TGTGCCACCAGTGATTCGACTAGCGGGATAAACTACAATGAGCAGTTCTTC CATSDSTSGINYNEQFF
TRBD2 TRBJ2-1 few TRBV20-1 TGCAGTGCTAGAGCGGGACTACTAAATGAGCAGTTCTTC CSARAGLLNEQFF
TRBD1 TRBJ2-7 few TRBV14 TGTGCCAGCAGCCCCTCTGGGACAGAAGCCTACGAGCAGTACTTC CASSPSGTEAYEQYF
NA TRBJ2-7 few TRBV3-2 TGTGCCAGCAGCCTAGAGGGCGGGACAGGAGGAGGCCACGAGCAGTACTTC CASSLEGGTGGGHEQYF
TRBD1 TRBJ2-7 NA TRBV20-1 TGCAGTGCAGACGGAGACAGGGCCTACTCCTACGAGCAGTACTTC CSADGDRAYSYEQYF
NA TRBJ1-2 NA TRBV19 TGTGCCAGTAGTAGCCGTCGCCTCTACTATGGCTACACCTTC CASSSRRLYYGYTF
NA TRBJ2-3 NA TRBV4-1 TGCGCCAGCAGCCAAGTAAGGGTAACTACAGATACACAATATTTT CASSQVRVTTDTQYF
NA TRBJ1-1 few TRBV3-1 TGTGCCAGCAGCCAAGAATCAGGGCCCGGCGACACTGAAGCTTTCTTT CASSQESGPGDTEAFF
NA TRBJ2-7 NA TRBV11-2 TGTGCCAGCAGCTTAATTGGGGGCGAGCGGTACTTC CASSLIGGERYF
NA TRBJ1-1 NA TRBV20-1 TGCAGTTCAAGTCTAAACACTGAAGCTTTCTTT CSSSLNTEAFF
TRBD1 TRBJ1-6 few TRBV9 TGTGCCAGCAGCGTAGAAGGGACAGCCTATAATTCACCCCTCCACTTT CASSVEGTAYNSPLHF
TRBD1 TRBJ2-3 NA TRBV5-8 TGTGCCAGCAGCCTCCAGGGGGCAGAGACAGATACGCAGTATTTT CASSLQGAETDTQYF
NA TRBJ2-4 NA TRBV5-1 TGCGCCAGCAGCCTCCACGGGTTCCAAGGGGACATTCAGTACTTC CASSLHGFQGDIQYF
NA TRBJ2-5 many TRBV13 TGTGCCAGCAGCTTGGGCGGGTCCGAGACCCAGTACTTC CASSLGGSETQYF
NA TRBJ1-4 many TRBV29-1 TGCAGCGTTGATGTGGGGAGGACTAATGAAAAACTGTTTTTT CSVDVGRTNEKLFF
NA TRBJ2-6 few TRBV23-1 TGCGCCAGCAGTCAACCGGGCAGGGAAGGCTCTGGGGCCAACGTCCTGACTTTC CASSQPGREGSGANVLTF
NA TRBJ2-5 many TRBV7-9 TGTGCCAGCAGCTTAGAAGCGAACCAAGAGACCCAGTACTTC CASSLEANQETQYF
TRBD1 TRBJ2-5 many TRBV11-2 TGTGCCAGCAGCCCAACCGGGACAGGGTTTCAAGAGACCCAGTACTTC CASSPTGTGFQETQYF
NA TRBJ2-4 few TRBV4-1 TGCGCCAGCAGCCAAGAAAATAAGGGACTCCTGAGGTACATTCAGTACTTC CASSQENKGLLRYIQYF